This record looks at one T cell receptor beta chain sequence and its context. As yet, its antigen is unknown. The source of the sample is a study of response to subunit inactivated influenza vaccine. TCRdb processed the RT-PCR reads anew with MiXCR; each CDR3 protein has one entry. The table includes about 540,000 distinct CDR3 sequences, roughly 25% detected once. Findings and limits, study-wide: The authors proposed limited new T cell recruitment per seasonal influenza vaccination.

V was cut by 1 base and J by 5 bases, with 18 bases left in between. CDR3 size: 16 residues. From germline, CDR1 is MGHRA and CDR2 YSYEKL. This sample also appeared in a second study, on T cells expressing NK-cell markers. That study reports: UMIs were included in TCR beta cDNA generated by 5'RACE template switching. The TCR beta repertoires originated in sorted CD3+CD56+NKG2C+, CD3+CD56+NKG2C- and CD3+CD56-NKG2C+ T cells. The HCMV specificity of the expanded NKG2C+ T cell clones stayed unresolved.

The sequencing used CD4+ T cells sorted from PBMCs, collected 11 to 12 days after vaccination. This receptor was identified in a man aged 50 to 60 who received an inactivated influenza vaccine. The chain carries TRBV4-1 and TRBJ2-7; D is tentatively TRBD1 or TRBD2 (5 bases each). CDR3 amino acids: CASSQGWGNGRDEQYF. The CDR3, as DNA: TGCGCCAGCAGCCAAGGATGGGGGAACGGTAGGGACGAGCAGTACTTC.